What follows are 8 T cell receptor beta chains derived from one specimen sequenced in a study of cytomegalovirus exposure and HLA in healthy donors. Primers: 60 Vbeta forward and 13 Jbeta reverse. The table came from immunoSEQ multiplex PCR; TCRdb's copy has only in-frame clones and leaves some out. The profile covers about 150,000 clones, with around 75% appearing a single time and about 3.5% taken by the ten largest. The sequenced sample was PBMCs. The receptors here all came from a human donor in good health.

This chain uses TRBV7-2 with TRBJ2-7, with 8 bases that match TRBD1. J lost 6 bases, V lost 5 bases, and 12 bases had no gene match. This CDR3 is 15 amino acids long. Germline lookup yields CDR1 SGHTA and CDR2 FQGNSA. In DNA, the CDR3 is TGTGCCAGCAGCGCCCGACAGGGGATGGTCGGCGAGCAGTACTTC. Translating it yields CASSARQGMVGEQYF.

This clone appeared a few times. The chain combines TRBV4-1 with TRBJ1-4; 8 bases agree with TRBD1. V shed 3 bases, J shed 8 bases, and the junction held 8 bases outside the gene matches. Germline V gives CDR1 MGHRA, CDR2 YSYEKL. This CDR3 spans 15 amino acids. CDR3 in DNA: TGCGCCAGCAGCCAGCCCGGGACAGGTTTAGAAAAACTGTTTTTT. This sequence encodes CASSQPGTGLEKLFF.

This clone was counted between two and nine times. This rearrangement joins TRBV15 to TRBJ2-7, with D possibly TRBD1 on 6 matching bases. V was pared by 0 bases and J by 4 bases, with 25 bases between. Germline CDR1 is LNHNV and CDR2 is YYDKDF (reference sequence). The CDR3 is made up of 19 amino acids. This chain's CDR3 is CATSRDLEARGRGKYEQYF. In nucleotides, the CDR3 is TGTGCCACCAGCAGAGATTTAGAAGCTAGGGGGAGAGGGAAATACGAGCAGTACTTC.

This CDR3 reads CASSARQGDTYGYTF. CDR3 bases: TGTGCCAGCAGCGCCAGACAGGGAGACACCTATGGCTACACCTTC. The rearrangement uses TRBV9 and TRBJ1-2, with 7 nucleotides matching TRBD1. Per germline, CDR1 SGDLS and CDR2 YYNGEE. J lost 4 bases, V lost 3 bases, and 9 bases had no gene match. This CDR3 comprises 15 residues. Combining the CDR3 with reference TRBV9 and TRBJ1-2 gives the whole variable domain DSGVTQTPKHLITATGQRVTLRCSPRSGDLSVYWYQQSLDQGLQFLIQYYNGEERAKGNILERFSAQQFPDLHSELNLSSLELGDSALYFCASSARQGDTYGYTFGSGTRLTVV.

The chain joins TRBV7-2 to TRBJ2-3; possible D gene TRBD2, 6 bases. Germline-derived CDR1 and CDR2 are SGHTA and FQGNSA. V was clipped by 8 bases and J by 8 bases, with 17 bases between them. The CDR3 sequence is 13 residues long. The DNA for the CDR3 is TGTGCCAGCGGGGGAGCCTCCGGGAGTACGCAGTATTTT. It encodes CASGGASGSTQYF.

The chain recombines TRBV20-1 with TRBJ2-1; D gene unclear. Per germline, CDR1 DFQATT and CDR2 SNEGSKA (reference sequence). CDR3 size: 11 residues. V was shortened by 6 bases and J by 6 bases, with 9 bases between the two germline ends. The CDR3 region has the DNA TGCAGTGCCAGTTCTCCCAATGAGCAGTTCTTC. This gives the protein CSASSPNEQFF.

The chain employs TRBV4-1 and TRBJ2-7; perhaps TRBD2 as D (6 bases). The CDR3 runs to 14 residues. The V end was cut by 5 bases, the J end by 3 bases, with 14 bases between. Germline CDR1 MGHRA, CDR2 YSYEKL. CDR3 amino acids: CASSNLAWDYEQYF. The CDR3 DNA is TGCGCCAGCAGCAACCTAGCGTGGGACTACGAGCAGTACTTC.

This clone has only one observation. V usage is TRBV30 and J usage is TRBJ2-7; TRBD1 might be the D (7 bases). The germline V gene has CDR1 GTSNPN and CDR2 SVGIG (reference sequence). V was clipped by 0 bases and J by 2 bases, with 17 bases between them. The CDR3 is 16 residues long. The CDR3 coding sequence is TGTGCCTGGAGTGTACTCCGCGTCAGGGGGGCCTACGAGCAGTACTTC. It encodes CAWSVLRVRGAYEQYF.